A selection of T cell receptor beta chains follows, all from one sample in a study of cytomegalovirus exposure and HLA in healthy donors. Profiled with immunoSEQ multiplex PCR; TCRdb holds only in-frame clones, not every one. This table holds roughly 120,000 clones. Sequenced sample: PBMCs. The origin of the receptors is a man aged 18 to 29 in good health and CMV-seronegative. Each CDR3 is given with its conserved first and last residue. D genes are given only for firm matches.

TRBJ2-7,.,TRBV5-1,16,TGCGCCAGCAGCCTCAGGTCCACAGGGATCGCCTACGAGCAGTACTTC,CASSLRSTGIAYEQYF
TRBJ2-5,TRBD1,TRBV11-2,16,TGTGCCAGCAGCTCTGGGACAGGGGGCTTCCAAGAGACCCAGTACTTC,CASSSGTGGFQETQYF
TRBJ2-7,TRBD2,TRBV7-9,15,TGTGCCAGCAGCGGACGGACTAGTCCCCACCACGGGCAGTACTTC,CASSGRTSPHHGQYF
TRBJ2-1,.,TRBV7-2,15,TGTGCCAGCAGCCCTCGGGGTAGCTCCTACAATGAGCAGTTCTTC,CASSPRGSSYNEQFF
TRBJ1-4,TRBD1,TRBV5-1,14,TGCGCCAGCAGCCAGACAGGGTTGGGTGAAAAACTGTTTTTT,CASSQTGLGEKLFF
TRBJ1-1,.,TRBV7-8,17,TGTGCCAGCAGCTTAGTCACTGGTGGACAGATGAACACTGAAGCTTTCTTT,CASSLVTGGQMNTEAFF
TRBJ2-7,.,TRBV7-6,11,TGTGCCAGCAGCTTAGGAGCCGAGCAGTACTTC,CASSLGAEQYF
TRBJ1-2,TRBD1,TRBV15,14,TGTGCCACCAGCAGCCGCGGACAGGGAGATGGCTACACCTTC,CATSSRGQGDGYTF
TRBJ2-3,TRBD1,TRBV6-5,16,TGTGCCAGCAGTTACTCGACAGGGCCCCACCCAGATACGCAGTATTTT,CASSYSTGPHPDTQYF
TRBJ2-7,.,TRBV19,16,TGTGCCAGTAGTATAGTATCAGGGGATGGGAACTACGAGCAGTACTTC,CASSIVSGDGNYEQYF
TRBJ2-1,.,TRBV5-1,15,TGCGCCAGCAGCCAGGACGACAGGTCCTACAATGAGCAGTTCTTC,CASSQDDRSYNEQFF
TRBJ2-1,TRBD2,TRBV5-1,17,TGCGCCAGCAGCTTGGAGGTGGGAGGGCCTAAGATTGGTGAGCAGTTCTTC,CASSLEVGGPKIGEQFF
TRBJ2-1,.,TRBV21-1,14,TGTGCCAGCAGCAAAAGGAAACAGGGGTTCCCAAGGTTCTTC,CASSKRKQGFPRFF
TRBJ1-5,TRBD1,TRBV6-5,14,TGTGCCAGCAGTTCAGGGGGCCCCAATCAGCCCCAGCATTTT,CASSSGGPNQPQHF
TRBJ2-2,TRBD2,TRBV4-2,16,TGTGCCAGCAGCCAAGTCGGAGCGGGGGTAACCGGGGAGCTGTTTTTT,CASSQVGAGVTGELFF
TRBJ1-4,.,TRBV28,14,TGTGCCAGCAGCGTGACAGGCCTAGGTGAAAAACTGTTTTTT,CASSVTGLGEKLFF
TRBJ1-5,TRBD1,TRBV16,20,TGTGCCAGCAGCCTCGGGGTGGGGACGGACAGGGCCCTTCCCAATCAGCCCCAGCATTTT,CASSLGVGTDRALPNQPQHF
TRBJ1-5,.,TRBV19,15,TGTGCCAGTAGTAGCCCGGACACCTACAATCAGCCCCAGCATTTT,CASSSPDTYNQPQHF
TRBJ1-5,TRBD1,TRBV2,16,TGTGCCAGCAGTCGAGGACAGGGTATGGGCAATCAGCCCCAGCATTTT,CASSRGQGMGNQPQHF
TRBJ1-6,.,TRBV19,15,TGTGCCAGTAGTATTTCGGGGGATCAGCGTTCACCCCTCCACTTT,CASSISGDQRSPLHF
TRBJ1-2,TRBD1,TRBV6-5,15,TGTGCCAGCAGTTACTCCCCGGACAGGGGTGGGGGCTACACCTTC,CASSYSPDRGGGYTF
TRBJ2-1,TRBD2,TRBV11-3,14,TGTGCCAGCCCTCCCGGGGGGACCTACAATGAGCAGTTCTTC,CASPPGGTYNEQFF
TRBJ2-7,TRBD1,TRBV7-8,17,TGTGCCAGCAGCAACCCGGACAGGGTTCCACTTGGGAACGAGCAGTACTTC,CASSNPDRVPLGNEQYF
TRBJ2-1,.,TRBV15,13,TGTGCCACCAGCAGAGATCGTAGTACTGGGCAGTTCTTC,CATSRDRSTGQFF
TRBJ1-3,TRBD1,TRBV30,15,TGTGCCTGCTCAGGGCAGGGGGCGTCTGGAAACACCATATATTTT,CACSGQGASGNTIYF
TRBJ1-6,TRBD1,TRBV5-1,14,TGCGCCAGCAGCTTAACAGGGGATAATTCACCCCTCCACTTT,CASSLTGDNSPLHF
TRBJ2-3,TRBD2,TRBV4-2,18,TGTGCCAGCAGCCAAGACAGGACGGGGGGGGGAATCCCAGATACGCAGTATTTT,CASSQDRTGGGIPDTQYF
TRBJ1-1,TRBD1,TRBV10-3,12,TGTGCCATCAGGGGACAGGGCACTGAAGCTTTCTTT,CAIRGQGTEAFF
TRBJ2-3,TRBD2,TRBV27,16,TGTGCCAGCAGTTCGTTCAGCGGGAGTGCCGCAGATACGCAGTATTTT,CASSSFSGSAADTQYF
TRBJ2-7,.,TRBV9,15,TGTGCCAGCAGCGTAGGGTCAGTCACCTCCTACGAGCAGTACTTC,CASSVGSVTSYEQYF
TRBJ1-6,.,TRBV6-1,14,TGTGCCAGCAGTGAACTGGAGACCAATTCACCCCTCCACTTT,CASSELETNSPLHF
TRBJ1-4,.,TRBV13,14,TGTGCCAGCAGCTTATATACGGGGAATGAAAAACTGTTTTTT,CASSLYTGNEKLFF
TRBJ2-3,TRBD2,TRBV6-5,12,TGTGCCAGCAGTTTTCCGGGGGGTACGCAGTATTTT,CASSFPGGTQYF
TRBJ1-1,.,TRBV6-5,13,TGTGCCAGCCTTCTTACAGGGAACACTGAAGCTTTCTTT,CASLLTGNTEAFF
TRBJ1-5,.,TRBV6-5,13,TGTGCCAGCAGCACAGGACTAAATCAGCCCCAGCATTTT,CASSTGLNQPQHF
TRBJ1-1,.,TRBV7-9,15,TGTGCCAGCAGCTTAGATTCCGGTCGGGGCACTGAAGCTTTCTTT,CASSLDSGRGTEAFF
TRBJ1-2,TRBD1,TRBV27,13,TGTGCCAGCAGCCCCAGGGGGCCGGATGGCTACACCTTC,CASSPRGPDGYTF
TRBJ1-1,.,TRBV6-6,13,TGTGCCAGCAGTTACTCGACAAACACTGAAGCTTTCTTT,CASSYSTNTEAFF
TRBJ1-2,.,TRBV27,13,TGTGCCAGCAGTTTCTTGGGAGGCTATGGCTACACCTTC,CASSFLGGYGYTF
TRBJ2-7,.,TRBV10-2,12,TGCGCCAGCAGTGGAGGGGGCTACGAGCAGTACTTC,CASSGGGYEQYF
TRBJ2-2,TRBD1,TRBV28,15,TGTGCCAGCAGGCCACAGGGGCCGAACACCGGGGAGCTGTTTTTT,CASRPQGPNTGELFF
TRBJ1-4,TRBD1,TRBV2,14,TGTGCCAGCAGTTCCGGGACAGGGAGTGAAAAACTGTTTTTT,CASSSGTGSEKLFF
TRBJ2-7,TRBD2,TRBV6-5,15,TGTGCCAGCAGTTACAGGGGACTAGGGCACTACGAGCAGTACTTC,CASSYRGLGHYEQYF
TRBJ2-7,TRBD1,TRBV7-8,16,TGTGCCAGCAGCCCTAGAAGGGACAGGCCTTCCTACGAGCAGTACTTC,CASSPRRDRPSYEQYF
TRBJ2-1,.,TRBV6-4,16,TGTGCCAGCAGTTCCGCCTCATCCTACTCCTACAATGAGCAGTTCTTC,CASSSASSYSYNEQFF
TRBJ1-1,.,TRBV2,17,TGTGCCAGCAGTGAAGCGCTTCGGGGTTGGGGAAACACTGAAGCTTTCTTT,CASSEALRGWGNTEAFF
TRBJ2-7,TRBD2,TRBV19,14,TGTGCCAGTAGTCCTTCGGGGGGGGGCTACGAGCAGTACTTC,CASSPSGGGYEQYF
TRBJ2-1,TRBD2,TRBV14,17,TGTGCCAGCAGCCAAGATCGCCCCTTAGCGGGATCGGCTGAGCAGTTCTTC,CASSQDRPLAGSAEQFF
TRBJ1-5,.,TRBV19,13,TGTGCCAGTAGTATCTCTAGCAATCAGCCCCAGCATTTT,CASSISSNQPQHF
TRBJ1-2,TRBD1,TRBV7-9,10,TGCGCCAGCAGACCGGGACAGGGGGGCTTC,CASRPGQGGF
TRBJ2-7,.,TRBV5-4,13,TGTGCCAGCAGCTTAGGGCGGGAAAGCGAGCAGTACTTC,CASSLGRESEQYF
TRBJ1-4,.,TRBV2,17,TGTGCCAGCAGGGCTCACAAGAACCTCCCCGAAAATGAAAAACTGTTTTTT,CASRAHKNLPENEKLFF
TRBJ2-6,.,TRBV7-9,14,TGTGCCAGCAGCGTTCTCGTCGGGGCCAACGTCCTGACTTTC,CASSVLVGANVLTF
TRBJ1-4,.,TRBV7-9,15,TGTGCCAGCAGCTTACTCACAGGCACCAATGAAAAACTGTTTTTT,CASSLLTGTNEKLFF
TRBJ2-7,TRBD2,TRBV13,15,TGTGCCAGCAGCTTAGCGACTAGCGGGTCCTACGAGCAGTACTTC,CASSLATSGSYEQYF